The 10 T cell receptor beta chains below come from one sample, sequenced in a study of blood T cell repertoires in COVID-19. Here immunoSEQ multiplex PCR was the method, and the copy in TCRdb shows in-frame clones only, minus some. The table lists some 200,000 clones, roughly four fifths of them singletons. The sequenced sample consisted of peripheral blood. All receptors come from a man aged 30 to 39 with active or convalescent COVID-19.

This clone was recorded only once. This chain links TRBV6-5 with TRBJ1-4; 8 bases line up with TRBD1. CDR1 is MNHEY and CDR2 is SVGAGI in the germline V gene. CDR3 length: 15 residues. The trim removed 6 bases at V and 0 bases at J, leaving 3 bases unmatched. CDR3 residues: CASRSQGATNEKLFF. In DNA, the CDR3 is TGTGCCAGCAGATCACAGGGGGCAACTAATGAAAAACTGTTTTTT.

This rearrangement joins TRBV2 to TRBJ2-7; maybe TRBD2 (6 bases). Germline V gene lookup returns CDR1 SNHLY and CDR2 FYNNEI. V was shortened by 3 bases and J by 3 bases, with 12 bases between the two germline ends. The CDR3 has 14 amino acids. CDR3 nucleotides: TGTGCCAGCAGTGAGGAAGCGGGTAGCTACGAGCAGTACTTC. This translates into CASSEEAGSYEQYF.

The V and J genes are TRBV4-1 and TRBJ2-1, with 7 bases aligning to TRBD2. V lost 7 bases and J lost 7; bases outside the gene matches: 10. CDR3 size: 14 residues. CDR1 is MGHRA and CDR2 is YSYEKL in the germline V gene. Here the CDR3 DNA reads TGCGCCAGCATAGCGGGCCCGAGCGGGAATGAGCAGTTCTTC. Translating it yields CASIAGPSGNEQFF.

The CDR3 DNA reads TGTGCCAGCAAGGGACTCGCGAACACCGGGGAGCTGTTTTTT. Its protein is CASKGLANTGELFF. J is TRBJ2-2 and V is TRBV2; tentative D call: TRBD2 (6 bases). The germline V gene has CDR1 SNHLY and CDR2 FYNNEI. This CDR3 is built from 14 residues. Trimming pared 7 bases from V and 0 bases from J, leaving 9 bases between.

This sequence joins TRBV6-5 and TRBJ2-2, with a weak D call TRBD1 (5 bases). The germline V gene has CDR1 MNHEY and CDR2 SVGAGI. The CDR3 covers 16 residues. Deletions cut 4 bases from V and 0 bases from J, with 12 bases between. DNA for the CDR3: TGTGCCAGCAGTTTGGTAGCAGGGTCGAACACCGGGGAGCTGTTTTTT. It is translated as CASSLVAGSNTGELFF.

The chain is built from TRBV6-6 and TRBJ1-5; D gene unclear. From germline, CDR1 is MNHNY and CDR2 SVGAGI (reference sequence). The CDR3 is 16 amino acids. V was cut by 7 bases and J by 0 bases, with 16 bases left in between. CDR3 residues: CASTADLGYSNQPQHF. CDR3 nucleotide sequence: TGTGCCAGCACCGCGGATTTGGGTTATAGCAATCAGCCCCAGCATTTT.

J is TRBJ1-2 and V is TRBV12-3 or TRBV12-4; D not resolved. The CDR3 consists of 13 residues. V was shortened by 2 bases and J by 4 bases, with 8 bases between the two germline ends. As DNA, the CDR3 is TGTGCCAGCAGTTTACGCGGCCCCTATGGCTACACCTTC. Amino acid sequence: CASSLRGPYGYTF.

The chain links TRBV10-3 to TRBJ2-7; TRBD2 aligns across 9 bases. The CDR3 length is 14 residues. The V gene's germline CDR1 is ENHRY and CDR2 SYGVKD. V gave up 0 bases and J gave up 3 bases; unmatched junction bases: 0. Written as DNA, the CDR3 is TGTGCCATCAGTGAGTCTAGCGGGAGCTACGAGCAGTACTTC. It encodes CAISESSGSYEQYF.

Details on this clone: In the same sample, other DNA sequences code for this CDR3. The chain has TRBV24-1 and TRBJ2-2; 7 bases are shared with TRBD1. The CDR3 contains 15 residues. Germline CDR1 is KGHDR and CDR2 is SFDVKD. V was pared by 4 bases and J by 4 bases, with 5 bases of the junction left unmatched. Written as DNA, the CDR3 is TGTGCCACCAGTGACTTAGGGGGCATCACCGGGGAGCTGTTTTTT. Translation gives CATSDLGGITGELFF.

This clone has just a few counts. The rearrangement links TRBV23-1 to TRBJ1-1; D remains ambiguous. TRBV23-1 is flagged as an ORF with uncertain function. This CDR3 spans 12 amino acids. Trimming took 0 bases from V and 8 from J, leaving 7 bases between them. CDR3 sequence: CASSQSLQEAFF. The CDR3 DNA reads TGCGCCAGCAGTCAATCGTTGCAGGAAGCTTTCTTT.